A single sample gave rise to the 2 T cell receptor beta chains below, sequenced in a study of CD8 T cells in ankylosing spondylitis. TCRdb itself ran the 5' RACE reads through MiXCR, one entry per CDR3 protein. Here the sample spans approximately 100,000 distinct CDR3 sequences, roughly 8% being singletons. The sequencing sample was made of blood, either unsorted or a sorted T cell fraction (not recorded which). These receptors were obtained from a male donor with ankylosing spondylitis or in good health (not recorded which).

This clonotype was counted at least ten times. The genes are TRBV7-9 and TRBJ2-5; possible D gene TRBD1, 5 bases. The germline V gene encodes CDR1 SEHNR and CDR2 FQNEAQ (reference sequence). V shed 5 bases and J shed 2 bases, with 9 bases lying between them. This CDR3 is 13 amino acids long. The DNA of the CDR3 is TGTGCCAGCAGCACCCGACAGCAAGAGACCCAGTACTTC. Translation gives CASSTRQQETQYF.

Many counts were recorded for this clonotype. The V call is TRBV29-1, the J call TRBJ2-1; unclear D gene. The CDR3 is made up of 10 amino acids. The V end was cut by 6 bases, the J end by 7 bases, with 7 bases between. Germline V gives CDR1 SQVTM, CDR2 ANQGSEA. The CDR3 nucleotides are TGCAGCGTGCCCGGAAATGAGCAGTTCTTC. Translated, it gives CSVPGNEQFF.